What follows is one T cell receptor beta chain and its context. Germline CDR1 reads MGHDK; CDR2 reads SYGVNS. Trimming shortened V by 8 bases and J by 8 bases, and 18 bases separated the two germline ends. This CDR3 has 13 residues. Measured with immunoSEQ multiplex PCR; TCRdb has only the in-frame clones, and not every one. The data show around 190,000 clones, almost 95% seen once. This specimen comes from a study of T cell responses to AZD1222 COVID-19 vaccine. Sequenced material: peripheral blood, taken on day 0 of AZD1222 vaccination. This TCR was sampled from an adult in good health. The V call is TRBV25-1, the J call TRBJ1-2, with no clear D. The CDR3: CASASPGEGGYTF. The CDR3 nucleotides read TGTGCCAGCGCCTCCCCTGGGGAAGGAGGCTACACCTTC.